This TCR beta chain was observed in a study of T cell responses to AZD1222 COVID-19 vaccine. The CDR3 is 13 residues long. V dropped 0 bases and J dropped 3 bases, with 3 bases sitting between them. In germline, CDR1 is WNHNN, CDR2 SYGVQD (reference sequence). TCRdb's table, derived via immunoSEQ multiplex PCR, lists solely in-frame clones and lacks some. The table lists 90,000 to 120,000 clones, about 92% of them singletons. Study observations and caveats: There were repertoire samples only from the period after the peak T cell response.

Points on this clone: Its specificity is not known.

The chain is built from TRBV10-1 and TRBJ1-3; D remains unclear. The sequenced sample was peripheral blood, obtained 28 days after the second AZD1222 dose. The clonotype originates from an adult who received the AZD1222 COVID-19 vaccine. The CDR3 DNA follows: TGCGCCAGCAGTGAGTCGGTTGGAAACACCATATATTTT. It codes for CASSESVGNTIYF.